This paragraph reports one T cell receptor (beta chain). Its specific antigen is unknown. Base qualities are not at hand, and no much larger clone is one base apart. This record comes from a study of cytomegalovirus exposure and HLA in healthy donors (dated by TCRdb to the late 2010s). Broadly, across the study: An earlier analysis of roughly 610 of the donors reported over 250 Gb of sequence data and approximately 120 million unique TCR beta sequences obtained from about 170 million T cells. In a later genetic analysis, genome-wide SNP genotypes for about 55% of the roughly 700 donors were used, and that subset was treated as a discovery cohort. Donor age, sex, ethnicity and CMV serostatus were compiled alongside the repertoire data. To predict cytomegalovirus infection status, the study combined high-throughput TCR immunosequencing, statistical association of individual TCRs with disease status, and machine learning. The T cell repertoires of several hundred subjects were profiled by immunosequencing and related to cytomegalovirus serostatus. Among some 410 genotyped donors of the cohort, an average of around 240,000 unique TCR beta nucleotide sequences were sequenced per donor, about a sixth of them non-productive. Typing coverage differed by locus: A, B, C, DRB1 and DQB1 were typed in roughly 620-640 donors, DQA1 in about 560, DPA1 in 600 to 610, and DPB1 in around 490. Besides the first cohort of some 670 subjects, a separate validation cohort made up of roughly 130 different subjects was used. Several DR-DQ haplotypes were treated as single units for association and clustering because of strong linkage in the cohort. Every repertoire in the discovery cohort had been generated on one and the same sequencing platform. In the later analysis, no new phenotypic data were used to find candidate immune exposures; instead, reliance was placed on TCR beta sequences and their occurrence across donors. Of the roughly 400 genotyped donors, 65% to 90% were placed in the genetic ancestry cluster associated with self-reported Caucasian donors. The study aimed to test whether cataloging public T cell receptors could reveal signatures of past pathogen exposure. HLA typing included class I and class II loci at four-digit resolution. To study patterns of TCR occurrence, a later analysis re-analyzed previously published TCR beta repertoires from around 670 donors and added high-resolution HLA genotyping. In an earlier analysis of roughly 580 of the donors, high-throughput TCR beta sequencing was used to judge whether each TCR beta V gene segment behaved as functional or pseudogenic. About 310 gigabases of sequencing data and 80 million or so unique TCR sequences were included in an early release covering several hundred HLA-typed donors.

The library was generated by the immunoSEQ multiplex PCR assay. A mixture of 60 forward primers for TCR Vbeta segments and 13 reverse primers for TCR Jbeta segments was used in the multiplex PCR. Amplification of the CDR3 region of rearranged TCR beta genes was performed with a multiplex PCR assay on genomic DNA. On the Illumina HiSeq System, the amplified TCR beta libraries were sequenced as 87-base-pair reads. In the source study's methods: Across the 670 or so repertoires, a later analysis counted about 81 million unique TCR beta chains, some 11 million of which were shared by at least two donors. A nearest-neighbor algorithm error-corrected the raw reads and collapsed the reads into unique sequences, merging closely related sequences to remove PCR and sequencing errors. Alignment of CDR3 sequences to IMGT reference sequences was used to assign V, D and J gene segments. For a sequence to be retained, a match of at least six nucleotides was required to both a V gene segment and a J gene segment. Rearrangements were classified as productive when the CDR3 lacked stop codons and remained in frame with V and J, and all other rearrangements were classified as non-productive. Following IMGT convention, CDR3 was defined as the stretch from the second conserved V-encoded cysteine to the conserved J-encoded phenylalanine. Sequences without an unambiguous match to a single V gene segment were excluded from the earlier analysis of several hundred of the donors. In an earlier analysis of a few hundred of the donors, V segments were called functional above 56.7% productive rearrangements and were called segregating when the between-donor standard deviation exceeded 5%. A statistical classification framework was built for diagnosing cytomegalovirus status from the catalog of TCR beta chain sequences. In a later analysis, V and J genes were assigned by comparing TCR nucleotide sequences against IMGT/GENE-DB human TR gene sequences. In a later analysis, CDR3 sequences and most-parsimonious VDJ recombination scenarios were assigned using the TCRdist pipeline. In a later analysis, every TCR beta chain was defined by the combination of its CDR3 amino acid sequence and its V-gene family, and reads without a unique V-gene family were dropped. A later analysis removed several hundred highly shared, low-generation-probability nucleotide sequences to deal with suspected cross-contamination and a sequencing artifact. In a later analysis, a clonal expansion index for each public chain was calculated from normalized within-repertoire ranks of inferred template counts. Generation probabilities in a later analysis came from a VDJ recombination model fitted to out-of-frame rearrangements, and those results were checked against IGoR. In a later analysis, TCR-TCR, TCR-HLA and TCR-CMV co-occurrence was scored with hypergeometric tests, and a repertoire-size bias correction was applied to TCR pairs. In a later analysis, false discovery rates were estimated by permuting HLA or CMV assignments 20 times. In a later analysis, co-occurring TCRs were grouped using DBSCAN, and TCRdist sequence similarity was added for clustering within HLA-allele-positive subsets. Repertoires with fewer than 30,000 or more than 120,000 public chains were left out of co-occurrence clustering, as were five repertoires with anomalous nucleotide sharing. TCRdb mirrors the immuneACCESS table, restricted to in-frame sequences. Some clones are absent from its copies; in checked studies, under half trace to an unresolved V gene, and the reason for the others is unknown. V, J and clone size were drawn from that table, and D and trimming were deduced from the DNA. Within this sample are approximately 100,000 clones, with 79% of them counted one time only. The ten top clones hold 3.8% of the sample.

The cohort was made up of 500 to 850 healthy bone marrow donors. At the time of sampling, all cohort members were nominally healthy, though unrecorded immune exposures were likely present. The donor was CMV seronegative and was included in the group of a few hundred seronegative cohort members. A peripheral blood sample was collected from each donor, and TCR beta sequencing was performed on peripheral blood mononuclear cells. Genomic DNA was extracted from the blood cell samples with the Qiagen DNeasy Blood Extraction Kit. What the work shows at the level of the full study, not this receptor alone: In both the original and validation cohorts, the classifier was reported to diagnose cytomegalovirus status with high specificity and sensitivity. According to the authors, the approach could potentially be generalized to other disease states and immunological phenotypes. In a later analysis, the rate of TCR association differed among HLA loci, with DRB1 alleles having the most associated TCRs and HLA-C alleles having the fewest. The presence/absence analyses assumed that sequencing depth was roughly uniform across donors, and that assumption may not be true. A further reported finding was that TCR beta sequences accurately predicted the HLA-A and HLA-B alleles for most subjects in the first cohort. HLA typing was unavailable for some donors at each locus, so association tests used only the typed subset. A later analysis reported that several top co-occurrence clusters appeared linked to parvovirus B19, influenza, CMV and Epstein-Barr virus. In a later analysis, HLA-associated TCR beta chains showed more clonal expansion and lower generation probabilities than non-associated chains that were equally common. A later genetic analysis reported fewer N-insertions in productive TCRs among donors in an Asian-associated ancestry cluster than the 666-donor mean. In an earlier analysis of more than 500 of the donors, most TCR beta V segments appeared in productive rearrangements about 87% or about 30% of the time, broadly matching IMGT annotations. In this cohort, only TCR beta chains were sequenced, and detectable features were limited by the absence of alpha or paired-chain data. The study gave a list of 150 to 200 TCR beta chains associated with cytomegalovirus. Strong co-occurrence of HLA alleles, especially DR and DQ, made assigning TCR associations to individual alleles difficult. Some IMGT-functional V segments, including TRBV6-2 and TRBV6-3, could not be told apart with the 87-base-pair reads, so those segments were excluded. An association between a missense DCLRE1C variant and V-gene and J-gene trimming of TCR beta chains was found in a later genetic analysis and replicated in an independent cohort. For the cohort, immune exposure information was limited to CMV serostatus. A group of highly shared sequence variants was considered likely to be a technical artifact of the sequencing pipeline. The earlier analysis of fewer than 750 of the donors excluded seventeen rarely observed V segments, including chromosome 9 orphons, because counts were too low. According to a later analysis, most CMV-associated TCR beta chains appeared to be HLA-restricted, and the HLA associations seemed to be driven largely by CMV exposure. While some public TCRs were present in many individuals, most TCR sequences turned up only very rarely across donors. In vitro tests confirmed that three of the cytomegalovirus-associated TCR beta chains recognize cytomegalovirus antigens. Correlated functional status among segregating V segments might be attributable to linkage disequilibrium, but an unknown experimental factor could not be ruled out. Specific HLA alleles were associated with 15,000 to 20,000 TCR beta sequences at a false discovery rate of 0.05 in a later analysis.

V gives up 3 bases and J gives up 5 bases, and the segment between their germline ends measures 10 bases. From cysteine to phenylalanine, the CDR3 is 13 amino acids long. Of the read, only the CDR3 DNA is kept; its 39 bases are in frame from base 1. Taken from the germline V gene, the CDR1 and CDR2 loops are MNHNS and SASEGT. The TCR originated in a woman aged 40 to 49 in good health and CMV-seronegative. The V and J genes are TRBV6-1 and TRBJ1-2; a weak D assignment points to TRBD1 (6 bases agree). The sample taken for sequencing was PBMCs. The CDR3 in this case is CASSEDRKYGYTF. DNA sequence: TGTGCCAGCAGTGAGGACAGAAAATATGGCTACACCTTC.